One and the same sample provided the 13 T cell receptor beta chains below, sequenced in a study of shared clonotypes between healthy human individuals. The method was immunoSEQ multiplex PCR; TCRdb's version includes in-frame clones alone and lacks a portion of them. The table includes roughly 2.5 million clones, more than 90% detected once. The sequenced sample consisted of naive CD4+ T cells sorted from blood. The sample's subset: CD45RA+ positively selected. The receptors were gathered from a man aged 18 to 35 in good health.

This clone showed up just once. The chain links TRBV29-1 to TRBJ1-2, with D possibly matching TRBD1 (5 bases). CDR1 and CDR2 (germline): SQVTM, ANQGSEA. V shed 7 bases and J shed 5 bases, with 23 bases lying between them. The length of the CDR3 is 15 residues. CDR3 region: CSAATPGERGYGYTF. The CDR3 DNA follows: TGCAGCGCCGCTACTCCGGGGGAAAGGGGTTATGGCTACACCTTC.

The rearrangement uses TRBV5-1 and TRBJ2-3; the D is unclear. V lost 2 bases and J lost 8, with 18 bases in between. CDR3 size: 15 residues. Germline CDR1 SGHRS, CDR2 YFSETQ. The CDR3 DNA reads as TGCGCCAGCAGCTTAACGATTCAAGGACCGTTTACGCAGTATTTT. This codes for CASSLTIQGPFTQYF.

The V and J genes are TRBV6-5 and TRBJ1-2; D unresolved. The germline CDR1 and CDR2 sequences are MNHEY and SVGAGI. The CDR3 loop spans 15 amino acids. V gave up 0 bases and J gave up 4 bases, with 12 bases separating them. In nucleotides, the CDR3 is TGTGCCAGCAGTTACTCCTACACAGAAGGCTATGGCTACACCTTC. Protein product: CASSYSYTEGYGYTF.

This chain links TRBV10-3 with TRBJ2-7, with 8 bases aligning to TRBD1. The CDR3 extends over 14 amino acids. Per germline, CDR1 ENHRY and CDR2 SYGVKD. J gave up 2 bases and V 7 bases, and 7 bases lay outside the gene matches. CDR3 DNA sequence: TGTGCCATCACCTCCTCGGACAGGGCCTACGAGCAGTACTTC. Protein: CAITSSDRAYEQYF.

The DNA of the CDR3 is TGCGCCAGCAGCTCGGGAGAAAGTTACGAGCAGTACTTC. Translating gives CASSSGESYEQYF. The rearrangement uses TRBV5-1 and TRBJ2-7; D may be TRBD2 (6 bases). Trimming cost V 3 bases and J 4 bases, with 11 bases left between them. The CDR3 is made up of 13 amino acids. Germline CDR1 reads SGHRS; CDR2 reads YFSETQ.

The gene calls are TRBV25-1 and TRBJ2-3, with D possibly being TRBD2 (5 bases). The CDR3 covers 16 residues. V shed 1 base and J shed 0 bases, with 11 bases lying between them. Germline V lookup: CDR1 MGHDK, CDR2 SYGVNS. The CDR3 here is CASSEWKEASTDTQYF. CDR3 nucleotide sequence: TGTGCCAGCAGTGAATGGAAGGAGGCGAGCACAGATACGCAGTATTTT.

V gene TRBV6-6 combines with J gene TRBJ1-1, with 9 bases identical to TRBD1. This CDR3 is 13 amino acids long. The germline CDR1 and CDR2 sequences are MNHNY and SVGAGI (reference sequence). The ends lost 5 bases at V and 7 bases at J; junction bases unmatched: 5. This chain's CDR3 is CASSPQGAGEAFF. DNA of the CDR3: TGTGCCAGCAGTCCACAGGGGGCTGGTGAAGCTTTCTTT.

For the CDR3, the DNA is TGTGCCAGCAGCCACGAGGGTCTTAACACTGAAGCTTTCTTT. The encoded protein is CASSHEGLNTEAFF. The gene calls are TRBV7-9 and TRBJ1-1, with unresolved D. The CDR3 is made up of 14 amino acids. V lost 5 bases and J 2 bases, leaving 12 bases between the germline ends. Germline V gene data show CDR1 as SEHNR and CDR2 as FQNEAQ (reference sequence). Together with reference TRBV7-9 and TRBJ1-1, the CDR3 gives the full variable domain: DTGVSQNPRHKITKRGQNVTFRCDPISEHNRLYWYRQTLGQGPEFLTYFQNEAQLEKSRLLSDRFSAERPKGSFSTLEIQRTEQGDSAMYLCASSHEGLNTEAFFGQGTRLTVV.

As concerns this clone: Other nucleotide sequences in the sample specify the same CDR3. The CDR3 is CASSSQGATEAFF. The CDR3 DNA is TGTGCCAGTAGTTCACAGGGGGCAACTGAAGCTTTCTTT. The chain is built from TRBV19 and TRBJ1-1; 9 bases are shared with TRBD1. Germline trimming cut 5 bases from V and 5 bases from J; bases unmatched to any gene: 3. The CDR3 is 13 residues long. Per the germline V gene, CDR1 is LNHDA and CDR2 is SQIVND (reference sequence).

As DNA, the CDR3 is TGCGCCAGCAGCTTGGCCCTCGGGACTGCCAATGAGCAGTTCTTC. Its translation is CASSLALGTANEQFF. V gene TRBV5-1 combines with J gene TRBJ2-1; weak D call: TRBD2 (6 bases). The length of the CDR3 is 15 residues. The V gene lost 0 bases and the J gene lost 6 bases, with 13 bases spanning the gap. Germline-derived CDR1 and CDR2 are SGHRS and YFSETQ.

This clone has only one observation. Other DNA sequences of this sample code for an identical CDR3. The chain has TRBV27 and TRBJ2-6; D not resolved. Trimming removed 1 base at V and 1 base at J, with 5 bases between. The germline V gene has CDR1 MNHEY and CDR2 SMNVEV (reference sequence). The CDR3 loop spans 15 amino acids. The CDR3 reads CASSLWGSGANVLTF. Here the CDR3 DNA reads TGTGCCAGCAGTTTATGGGGTTCTGGGGCCAACGTCCTGACTTTC.

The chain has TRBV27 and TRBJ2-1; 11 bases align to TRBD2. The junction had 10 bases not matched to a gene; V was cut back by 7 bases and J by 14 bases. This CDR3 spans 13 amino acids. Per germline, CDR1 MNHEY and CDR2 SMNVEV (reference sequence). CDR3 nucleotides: TGTGCCAGCACCTCGGGACTAGCGGCCCGAAAGTTCTTC. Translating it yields CASTSGLAARKFF.

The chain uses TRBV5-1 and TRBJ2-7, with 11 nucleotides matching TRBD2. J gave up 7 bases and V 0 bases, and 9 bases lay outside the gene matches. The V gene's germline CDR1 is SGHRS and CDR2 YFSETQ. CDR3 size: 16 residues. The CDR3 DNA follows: TGCGCCAGCAGCTTGGCGGGACTAGCGGCTTCCTGGGAGCAGTACTTC. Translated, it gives CASSLAGLAASWEQYF.